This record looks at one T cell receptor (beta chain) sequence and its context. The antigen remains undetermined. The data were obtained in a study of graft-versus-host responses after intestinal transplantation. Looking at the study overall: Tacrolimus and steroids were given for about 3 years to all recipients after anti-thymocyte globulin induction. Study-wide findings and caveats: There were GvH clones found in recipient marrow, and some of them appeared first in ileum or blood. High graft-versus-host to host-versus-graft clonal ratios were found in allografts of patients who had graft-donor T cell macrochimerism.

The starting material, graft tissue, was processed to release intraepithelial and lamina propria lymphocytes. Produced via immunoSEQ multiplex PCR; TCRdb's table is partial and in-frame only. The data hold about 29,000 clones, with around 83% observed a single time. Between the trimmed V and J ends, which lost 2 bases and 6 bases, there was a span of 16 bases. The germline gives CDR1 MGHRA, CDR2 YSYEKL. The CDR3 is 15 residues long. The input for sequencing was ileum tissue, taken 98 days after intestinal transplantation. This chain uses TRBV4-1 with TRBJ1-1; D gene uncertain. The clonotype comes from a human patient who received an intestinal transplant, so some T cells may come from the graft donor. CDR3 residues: CASSQRAGEYPEAFF. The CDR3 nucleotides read TGCGCCAGCAGCCAACGGGCAGGAGAGTACCCTGAAGCTTTCTTT.